This T cell receptor (beta chain) was recorded in a study of blood T cells in healthy people across ages (dated by TCRdb to 2014 to 2015). Regarding the study in general: Template switching captured roughly one uniquely barcoded TCR beta cDNA molecule per two T cells in model experiments. Age-related changes in TCR beta repertoire diversity were measured in the study by deep sequencing normalized with unique cDNA molecular identifiers. The donors were split into four age groups: young (average around 15 years), middle-aged (roughly 39), aged (roughly 60) and long-lived (roughly 86). To avoid experimental bias, donors of different ages were spread randomly across the sequencing lanes. Two additional independent replicas of 1 million unique cDNA reads from the same blood draw were analyzed for two donors (one aged 18 to 30 and one aged 80 or older).

Worth noting for this clonotype: Which antigen it targets is not known. No base quality values were provided; no much bigger clone lies one nucleotide off.

The receptor library was made with 5' RACE. The listed sequencing device is Illumina HiSeq 2500. A second PCR of about 7 to 12 cycles was run with a J-beta primer mix and a sample-barcoded 5' primer. Each TCR beta cDNA molecule received a unique molecular identifier from a template-switch 5' adaptor carrying 12 random nucleotides. Each sample yielded at least 2.5 million CDR3-containing paired-end reads. The Mint cDNA synthesis kit, primed by a TRBC-specific oligonucleotide, was used to synthesize first-strand cDNA from all RNA. Following uracil-DNA glycosylase treatment, all cDNA underwent a first 18-cycle PCR with the universal primers M1SS and BC2_uni_R. The study's processing was this. Each sample was normalized by randomly selecting 1 million high-quality reads, each carrying a distinct molecular identifier. Instead of being binned into consensus sequences, reads with shared molecular identifiers were discarded. MiTCR, with a Q25 quality threshold and the strictest error-elimination algorithm, was used for CDR3 identification, clonotype clustering and error correction. A nonparametric unseen species model using Euler transformation provided a lower-bound estimate of total TCR beta diversity. In-frame beta chains were kept once TCRdb had trimmed the public reads at Q25 with fastp and called clones with MiXCR. Rows are combined by CDR3 protein, so each entry shows the most common genes and DNA. The V and J calls reflect TCRdb's pipeline rather than the authors' work. The sample contains about 1,500,000 distinct CDR3 sequences, 25% to 30% of them found a single time. The top ten clonotypes cover 7% to 9% of the sample.

The paper's findings and limits, for the study overall: Since profiling was done on bulk unsorted PBMCs, naive and antigen-experienced compartments could not be conclusively compared. Estimates of total diversity from one million sequenced T cells were regarded as lower bounds and underestimates. The long-lived group showed more naive CD4+ T cells, fewer expanded clones and increased TCR diversity than the aged group, suggesting age selection. Because donor CMV infection status was unknown, age-related changes in expanded clonotypes were potentially confounded. A strong correlation was found between observed TCR beta diversity and the percentage of naive T cells measured by flow cytometry. As age increased, observed TCR beta diversity per million T cells dropped in a roughly linear way, and a significant reduction was already evident by age 40.

Systemically healthy Caucasian individuals from Russia, 35 to 50 in total and aged roughly 6 to 100 years, were included as donors. Approximately 11 milliliters of peripheral blood were drawn from each donor into EDTA-treated Vacutainer tubes. Ficoll-Paque density-gradient centrifugation was used to isolate PBMCs, with at least 6 million per sample. Total RNA, at least 5.5 micrograms per sample, was extracted from PBMCs with Trizol reagent. The percentages of naive CD45RAhigh/CD27high T cells were determined by flow cytometry on a PBMC aliquot from every donor. V was cut back by 8 bases and J by 0 bases, leaving a gap of 17 bases between them. Including the terminal cysteine and phenylalanine, the CDR3 comprises 15 residues. This entry keeps only the CDR3 DNA: 45 bases, framed from base 1. CDR1 and CDR2 were assigned from the germline V gene (reference sequence) as MNHNY and SVGAGI.

The TCR sequence derives from a woman in her twenties or thirties in good health. Sequencing input: blood. Here the chain combines TRBV6-6 and TRBJ2-7; TRBD2 might be the D gene, on 5 matching bases. The DNA is TGTGCCAGCGCCGGAGAGGGCAATCCCTCCTACGAGCAGTACTTC. This is translated as CASAGEGNPSYEQYF.